This T cell receptor beta chain is from a study of cytomegalovirus exposure and HLA in healthy donors. Libraries were prepared by immunoSEQ multiplex PCR; TCRdb keeps only in-frame clonotypes and omits some of them. The table includes 71,000 or so clones, about 94% detected once. The study's findings and limits: In vitro data verified a few CMV-associated chains as specific for CMV antigens. The study listed under 200 cytomegalovirus-associated TCR beta chains.

This CDR3 comprises 16 residues. Germline CDR1 is LNHDA and CDR2 is SQIVND (reference sequence). V lost 6 bases and J lost 8; bases outside the gene matches: 13. A note on this clone: Its antigen remains unknown.

The sequence was collected from a woman aged 18 to 35 in good health and CMV-seronegative. What was sequenced was PBMCs. This chain links TRBV19 with TRBJ1-4, with TRBD1 matching 9 bases. CDR3 sequence (DNA): TGTGCCAGTAGGGCCTTGTGGGGGACAGGGAACGAAAAACTGTTTTTT. Its translation is CASRALWGTGNEKLFF.